This entry lists 20 T cell receptor beta chains sequenced from one sample in a study of blood T cell repertoires in COVID-19. Assay used: immunoSEQ multiplex PCR; TCRdb lists only in-frame clones, some missing. This table holds more than 55,000 clones, roughly 89% found once. The source material was peripheral blood. These TCRs come from a woman aged 80 or over with acute or convalescent COVID-19.

V usage is TRBV7-6 and J usage is TRBJ2-7, with a tentative D call TRBD1 (5 bases). The germline gives CDR1 SGHVS, CDR2 FNYEAQ. The ends were cut back, 0 bases at V and 6 bases at J, with 12 bases in the middle. This CDR3 is built from 14 residues. CDR3 residues: CASSLAQGTGEQYF. The CDR3 nucleotides are TGTGCCAGCAGCTTAGCGCAGGGAACTGGCGAGCAGTACTTC.

CDR3 sequence: CASSRGGQETQYF. The CDR3 DNA reads as TGTGCCAGCTCCCGCGGGGGACAAGAGACCCAGTACTTC. The chain is built from TRBV2 and TRBJ2-5; 7 nucleotides match TRBD2. This CDR3 contains 13 residues. Looked up from germline, CDR1 is SNHLY and CDR2 is FYNNEI. The junction had 5 bases not matched to a gene; V was cut back by 8 bases and J by 2 bases.

In this sample, this clone turned up once. The chain uses TRBV27 and TRBJ2-1, with 11 nucleotides matching TRBD2. CDR1 and CDR2 from the germline V gene are MNHEY and SMNVEV (reference sequence). V dropped 0 bases and J dropped 9; count of bases not matched to a gene: 7. The CDR3 sequence is 16 residues long. The CDR3 region is CASSLSALAGGGEQFF. In DNA, the CDR3 is TGTGCCAGCAGTTTATCGGCCCTAGCGGGAGGAGGTGAGCAGTTCTTC.

The chain combines TRBV5-5 with TRBJ2-7; D is possibly TRBD1 (6 bases). Germline CDR1 SGHKS, CDR2 YYEKEE (reference sequence). The length of the CDR3 is 15 residues. With 0 bases removed from V and 5 bases from J, the gap between germline ends came to 15 bases. The CDR3: CASSLDRVTANEQYF. As DNA, the CDR3 is TGTGCCAGCAGCTTGGACAGGGTCACCGCGAACGAGCAGTACTTC.

In this sample, this clone turned up a few times. The chain has TRBV11-3 and TRBJ2-7, with D possibly TRBD2 on 6 matching bases. The CDR3 covers 14 residues. V was trimmed by 3 bases and J by 0 bases, leaving 9 bases between them. Germline V gene data show CDR1 as SGHNT and CDR2 as YENEEA. The CDR3 DNA reads as TGTGCCAGCAGCTTGAGCGGGCTCTCCTACGAGCAGTACTTC. It is translated as CASSLSGLSYEQYF.

This clone was picked up one time. The J gene is TRBJ1-1, the V gene TRBV2, with D possibly being TRBD1 (5 bases). Looked up from germline, CDR1 is SNHLY and CDR2 is FYNNEI. V was cut by 7 bases and J by 10 bases, with 19 bases left in between. The CDR3 spans 13 residues. CDR3 protein: CASNPGLDVSAFF. DNA for the CDR3: TGTGCCAGCAACCCGGGACTAGACGTGTCAGCTTTCTTT.

The chain has TRBV18 and TRBJ1-2; unclear D gene. The CDR3 sequence is 13 residues long. V was pared by 3 bases and J by 3 bases, with 8 bases between. Germline values: CDR1 KGHSH, CDR2 LQKENI. CDR3 amino acids: CASSPTGDYGYTF. Written as DNA, the CDR3 is TGTGCCAGCTCACCGACCGGGGACTATGGCTACACCTTC.

V and J are TRBV2 and TRBJ1-1, with TRBD1 matching over 9 bases. Germline V gene data show CDR1 as SNHLY and CDR2 as FYNNEI. The junction had 3 bases not matched to a gene; V was cut back by 5 bases and J by 2 bases. The CDR3 has 14 residues. The CDR3 reads CASSQQGANTEAFF. The CDR3, as DNA: TGTGCCAGCAGTCAACAGGGGGCTAACACTGAAGCTTTCTTT.

The rearrangement uses TRBV7-3 and TRBJ2-3, with D possibly TRBD1 on 5 matching bases. Trimming removed 1 base from V and 4 bases from J, with 12 bases in between. The CDR3 consists of 15 residues. Germline V gene sequence: CDR1 SGHTA, CDR2 FQGTGA. CDR3 nucleotides: TGTGCCAGCAGCTTAATCCAGGGCCCCTCAGATACGCAGTATTTT. It is translated as CASSLIQGPSDTQYF.

The chain recombines TRBV19 with TRBJ2-7; D unclear. CDR1 is LNHDA, CDR2 SQIVND, per germline (reference sequence). The V end was cut by 7 bases, the J end by 0 bases, with 13 bases between. The CDR3 has 14 amino acids. The CDR3 DNA sequence: TGTGCCAGTACCCTCTCGGCAGGCTCCTACGAGCAGTACTTC. Its translation is CASTLSAGSYEQYF.

The chain links TRBV28 to TRBJ2-5; TRBD1 aligns across 7 bases. The CDR3 contains 16 residues. Unmatched junction bases numbered 14, after V lost 5 bases and J lost 5 bases. Germline-derived CDR1 and CDR2 are MDHEN and SYDVKM. CDR3 sequence: CASSAIGAGGTETQYF. CDR3 coding DNA: TGTGCCAGCAGTGCGATTGGGGCAGGGGGTACGGAGACCCAGTACTTC.

The chain carries TRBV5-4 and TRBJ2-2; the match to TRBD1 covers 11 bases. With V trimmed by 4 bases and J by 5 bases, 7 bases remained unmatched. The CDR3 spans 16 residues. Germline assignment: CDR1 SGHNT and CDR2 YYREEE (reference sequence). CDR3 nucleotide sequence: TGTGCCAGCAGCGCCGACGGGACAGGGGGAACCGGGGAGCTGTTTTTT. Protein sequence: CASSADGTGGTGELFF. The variable domain in full, with the rest retrieved from reference TRBV5-4 and TRBJ2-2, is ETGVTQSPTHLIKTRGQQVTLRCSSQSGHNTVSWYQQALGQGPQFIFQYYREEENGRGNFPPRFSGLQFPNYSSELNVNALELDDSALYLCASSADGTGGTGELFFGEGSRLTVL.

The chain employs TRBV5-4 and TRBJ2-3, with 8 bases that match TRBD2. The J segment lost 4 bases and the V segment lost 0 bases, leaving 7 bases of the junction unmatched. The CDR3 has 16 amino acids. Germline lookup yields CDR1 SGHNT and CDR2 YYREEE (reference sequence). CDR3 protein: CASSLDTGGSADTQYF. For the CDR3, the DNA is TGTGCCAGCAGCTTGGACACGGGAGGGTCGGCAGATACGCAGTATTTT.

The chain uses TRBV7-2 and TRBJ2-1, with TRBD1 matching over 9 bases. Germline loops: CDR1 SGHTA, CDR2 FQGNSA. The CDR3 has 16 amino acids. The V gene end was trimmed by 1 base and the J gene end by 1 base; junction bases not matched to a gene: 2. The CDR3 protein is CASSLDGTGSYNEQFF. CDR3 nucleotide sequence: TGTGCCAGCAGCTTAGATGGGACAGGGTCCTACAATGAGCAGTTCTTC.

This clone was detected once. This sequence joins TRBV6-5 and TRBJ2-6; D gene unclear. Trimming took 6 bases from V and 2 from J, leaving 11 bases between them. Germline CDR1 is MNHEY and CDR2 is SVGAGI. The CDR3 sequence is 15 residues long. This CDR3 reads CASSAVSAGANVLTF. CDR3 nucleotide sequence: TGTGCCAGCAGCGCGGTTTCTGCTGGGGCCAACGTCCTGACTTTC.

The genes are TRBV6-6 and TRBJ1-3; 7 bases fit TRBD1. Germline values: CDR1 MNHNY, CDR2 SVGAGI (reference sequence). V dropped 2 bases and J dropped 2; count of bases not matched to a gene: 3. This CDR3 region has 15 residues. CDR3 coding DNA: TGTGCCAGCAGTTACGGGACAGACACTGGAAACACCATATATTTT. This translates into CASSYGTDTGNTIYF.

This rearrangement joins TRBV28 to TRBJ2-5; D remains unclear. From germline, CDR1 is MDHEN and CDR2 SYDVKM. Trimming removed 3 bases at V and 6 bases at J, with 14 bases between. This CDR3 comprises 14 residues. DNA of the CDR3: TGTGCCAGCAGTTTGTCCGCCTCAGGAAAGACCCAGTACTTC. Encoded protein: CASSLSASGKTQYF.

This clone has more than one count but fewer than ten. The rearrangement uses TRBV9 and TRBJ1-4, with 7 bases matching TRBD1. Germline CDR1 reads SGDLS; CDR2 reads YYNGEE. V dropped 2 bases and J dropped 12; count of bases not matched to a gene: 7. The CDR3 covers 13 residues. The CDR3 DNA reads TGTGCCAGCAGCGTCGGTCCGCAGGGGGAACTGTTTTTT. Amino acids: CASSVGPQGELFF.

In nucleotides, the CDR3 is TGTGCCATCAGTGACGCTCTAGCGGGGGGGCTTGACGGGGAGCTGTTTTTT. Translation gives CAISDALAGGLDGELFF. This rearrangement joins TRBV10-3 to TRBJ2-2, with 12 nucleotides matching TRBD2. The V gene end was trimmed by 3 bases and the J gene end by 7 bases; junction bases not matched to a gene: 9. Germline V lookup: CDR1 ENHRY, CDR2 SYGVKD. This CDR3 has 17 amino acids.

The rearrangement links TRBV4-2 to TRBJ2-7; TRBD1 matches 9 bases. After removal of 4 bases from V and 6 bases from J, the junction contained 4 bases not matched to a gene. CDR3 length: 13 residues. Germline CDR1 is LGHNA and CDR2 is YNFKEQ. The CDR3 nucleotides read TGTGCCAGCAGCCTCGGGACAGGGTTCGAGCAGTACTTC. This translates into CASSLGTGFEQYF.